Listed here is a single T cell receptor beta chain. Its antigen is not yet known. Base qualities were left out, and no much larger clone turns up one base away. The record originates from a study of technical replicates of blood from a handful of donors (dated by TCRdb to the late 2010s). The library was made by the immunoSEQ multiplex PCR assay. Sourced from immuneACCESS, this table was stored by TCRdb with only in-frame sequences that have V and J called. A share of the clones is absent; for the studies checked, an unresolved V gene accounts for under half, and the remainder has no known explanation. A total of fewer than 90,000 clones appear in this sample, roughly 94% of them only once. The leading ten clones occupy 0.39% of the sample. CDR1 is given as SGHRS and CDR2 as YFSETQ, both from the germline V gene. The CDR3 runs 13 amino acids, cysteine and phenylalanine included. Kept here is only the CDR3 DNA, which spans 39 bases and is read in frame from base 1. V loses 5 bases at its end and J loses 3 bases; junction bases beyond the gene matches: 3.

The sequence joins TRBV5-1 to TRBJ2-7; 9 nucleotides in the junction match TRBD1. Sequencing used T cells isolated from PBMCs. This TCR came from a human donor in good health. The CDR3 protein: CASREGQGYEQYF. The nucleotide sequence reads as follows: TGCGCCAGCAGAGAGGGACAGGGCTACGAGCAGTACTTC.